This entry describes one TCR beta chain. The sample originates from a study of siplizumab effects on memory and regulatory T cells. This CDR3 is 13 amino acids long. From germline, CDR1 is SGDLS and CDR2 YYNGEE. V was shortened by 2 bases and J by 4 bases, with 7 bases between the two germline ends. Libraries were prepared by immunoSEQ multiplex PCR; TCRdb keeps only in-frame clonotypes and omits some of them. The sample has around 95,000 clones, less than 95% seen once. This chain links TRBV9 with TRBJ2-1; D not resolved. Sequenced input: non-Treg CD4+ T cells sorted from blood. The receptor comes from a human donor in good health. CDR3 loop: CASSVRPYNEQFF. As DNA, the CDR3 is TGTGCCAGCAGCGTTAGACCTTACAATGAGCAGTTCTTC.